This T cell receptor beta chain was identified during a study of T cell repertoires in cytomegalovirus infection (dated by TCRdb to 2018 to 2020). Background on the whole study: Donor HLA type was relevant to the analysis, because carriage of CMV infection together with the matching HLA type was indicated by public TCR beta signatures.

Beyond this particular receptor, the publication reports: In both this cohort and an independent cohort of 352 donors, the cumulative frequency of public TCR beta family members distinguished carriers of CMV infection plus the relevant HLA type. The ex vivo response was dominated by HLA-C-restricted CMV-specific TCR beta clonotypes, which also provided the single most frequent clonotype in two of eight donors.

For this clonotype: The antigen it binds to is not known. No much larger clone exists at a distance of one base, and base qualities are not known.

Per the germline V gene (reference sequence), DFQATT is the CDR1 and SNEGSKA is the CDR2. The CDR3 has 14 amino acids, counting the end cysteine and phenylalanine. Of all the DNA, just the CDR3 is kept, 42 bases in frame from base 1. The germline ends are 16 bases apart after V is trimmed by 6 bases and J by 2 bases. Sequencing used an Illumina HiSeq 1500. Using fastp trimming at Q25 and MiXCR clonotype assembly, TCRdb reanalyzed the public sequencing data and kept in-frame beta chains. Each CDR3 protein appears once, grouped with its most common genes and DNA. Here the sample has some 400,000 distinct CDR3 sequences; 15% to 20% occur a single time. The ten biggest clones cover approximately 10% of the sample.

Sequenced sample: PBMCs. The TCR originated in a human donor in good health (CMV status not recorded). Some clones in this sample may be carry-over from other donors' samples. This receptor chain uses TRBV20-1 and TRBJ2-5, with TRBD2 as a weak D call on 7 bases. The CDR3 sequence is CSANGGPFQETQYF. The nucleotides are TGCAGTGCGAACGGGGGGCCATTTCAAGAGACCCAGTACTTC.